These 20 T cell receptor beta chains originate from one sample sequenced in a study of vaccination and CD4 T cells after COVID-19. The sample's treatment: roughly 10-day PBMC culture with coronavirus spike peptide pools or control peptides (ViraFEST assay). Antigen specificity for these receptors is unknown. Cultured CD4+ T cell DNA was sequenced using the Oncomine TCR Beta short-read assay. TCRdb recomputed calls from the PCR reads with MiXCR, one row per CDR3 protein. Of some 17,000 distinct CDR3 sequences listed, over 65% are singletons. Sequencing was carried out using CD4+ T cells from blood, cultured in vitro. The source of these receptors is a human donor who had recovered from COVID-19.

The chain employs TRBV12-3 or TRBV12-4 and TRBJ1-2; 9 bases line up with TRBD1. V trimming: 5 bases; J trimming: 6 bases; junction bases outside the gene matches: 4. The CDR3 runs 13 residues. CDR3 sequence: CASSLTGGHGYTF. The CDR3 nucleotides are TGTGCCAGCAGTCTCACAGGGGGCCATGGCTACACCTTC.

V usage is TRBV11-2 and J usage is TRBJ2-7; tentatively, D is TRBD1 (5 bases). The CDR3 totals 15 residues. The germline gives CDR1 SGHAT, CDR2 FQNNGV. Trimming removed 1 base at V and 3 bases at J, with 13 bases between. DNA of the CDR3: TGTGCCAGCAGCTTAGGGACAACCACAGGCTACGAGCAGTACTTC. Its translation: CASSLGTTTGYEQYF. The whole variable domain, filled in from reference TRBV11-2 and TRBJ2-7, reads EAGVAQSPRYKIIEKRQSVAFWCNPISGHATLYWYQQILGQGPKLLIQFQNNGVVDDSQLPKDRFSAERLKGVDSTLKIQPAKLEDSAVYLCASSLGTTTGYEQYFGPGTRLTVT.

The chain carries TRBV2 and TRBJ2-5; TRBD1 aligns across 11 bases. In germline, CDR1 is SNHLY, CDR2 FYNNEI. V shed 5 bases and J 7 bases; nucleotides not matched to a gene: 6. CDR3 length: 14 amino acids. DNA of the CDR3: TGTGCCAGCAGTCTCGGGACAGGGGGATCGACCCAGTACTTC. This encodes CASSLGTGGSTQYF.

This CDR3 reads CASRPGTSTGELFF. The CDR3 DNA reads as TGTGCCAGCAGACCCGGGACCTCCACCGGGGAGCTGTTTTTT. The chain is built from TRBV2 and TRBJ2-2; D is possibly TRBD1 or TRBD2 (5 bases each). The germline V gene encodes CDR1 SNHLY and CDR2 FYNNEI. Trimming removed 6 bases at V and 4 bases at J, with 12 bases between. The CDR3 length is 14 residues.

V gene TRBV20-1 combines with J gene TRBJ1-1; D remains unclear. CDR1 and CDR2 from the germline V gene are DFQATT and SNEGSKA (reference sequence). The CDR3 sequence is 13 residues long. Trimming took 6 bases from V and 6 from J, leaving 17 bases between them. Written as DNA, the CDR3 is TGCAGTGCGGACCCGGGAAGCGGGGCTGAAGCTTTCTTT. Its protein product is CSADPGSGAEAFF.

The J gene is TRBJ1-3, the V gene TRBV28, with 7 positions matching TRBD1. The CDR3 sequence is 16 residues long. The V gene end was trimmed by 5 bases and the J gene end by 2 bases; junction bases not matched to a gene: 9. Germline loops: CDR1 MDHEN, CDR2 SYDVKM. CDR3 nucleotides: TGTGCCAGCAGTGCGAACTCAGGGGGAACTGGAAACACCATATATTTT. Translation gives CASSANSGGTGNTIYF.

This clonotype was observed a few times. The CDR3 protein is CASSDAGALYSNQPQHF. The CDR3 DNA sequence: TGTGCCAGCAGTGACGCAGGGGCACTCTATAGCAATCAGCCCCAGCATTTT. The chain employs TRBV6-1 and TRBJ1-5, with a weak D call TRBD1 (6 bases). From germline, CDR1 is MNHNS and CDR2 SASEGT. This CDR3 comprises 17 residues. Trimming stripped 3 bases from V and 0 bases from J, with 15 bases between.

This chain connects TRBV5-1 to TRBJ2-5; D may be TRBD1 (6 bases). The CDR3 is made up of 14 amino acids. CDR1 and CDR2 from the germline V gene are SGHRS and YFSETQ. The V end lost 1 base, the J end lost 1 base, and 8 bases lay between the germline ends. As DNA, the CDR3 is TGCGCCAGCAGCTTGAGGACAGTCCAAGAGACCCAGTACTTC. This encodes CASSLRTVQETQYF.

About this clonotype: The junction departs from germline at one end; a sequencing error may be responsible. DNA of the CDR3: TGCAGTGCCAGAGATGTCAGGGGAAACACCGGGGAGCTGTTTTTT. Translation gives CSARDVRGNTGELFF. This chain uses TRBV20-1 with TRBJ2-2, with D maybe TRBD1 (6 bases). CDR3 length: 15 residues. The V gene's germline CDR1 is DFQATT and CDR2 SNEGSKA (reference sequence).

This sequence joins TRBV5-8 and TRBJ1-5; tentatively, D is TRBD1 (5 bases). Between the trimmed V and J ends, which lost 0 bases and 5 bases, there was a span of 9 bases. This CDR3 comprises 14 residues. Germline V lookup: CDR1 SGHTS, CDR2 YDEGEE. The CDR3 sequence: CASSLAGDDQPQHF. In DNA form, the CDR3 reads TGTGCCAGCAGCTTGGCTGGGGACGATCAGCCCCAGCATTTT.

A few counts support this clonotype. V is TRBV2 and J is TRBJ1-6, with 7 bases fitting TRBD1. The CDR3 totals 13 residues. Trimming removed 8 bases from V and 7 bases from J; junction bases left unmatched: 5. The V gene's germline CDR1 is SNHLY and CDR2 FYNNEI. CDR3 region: CASYRGFNSPLHF. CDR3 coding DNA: TGTGCCAGCTACAGGGGATTCAATTCACCCCTCCACTTT.

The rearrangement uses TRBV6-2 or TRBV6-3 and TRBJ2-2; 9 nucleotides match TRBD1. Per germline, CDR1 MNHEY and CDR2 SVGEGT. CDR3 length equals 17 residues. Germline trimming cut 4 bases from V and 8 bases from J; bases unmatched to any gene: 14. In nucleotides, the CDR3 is TGTGCCAGCAGTTTGCCGAGCATCGGGACAGGGCTGGGGGAGCTGTTTTTT. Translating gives CASSLPSIGTGLGELFF.

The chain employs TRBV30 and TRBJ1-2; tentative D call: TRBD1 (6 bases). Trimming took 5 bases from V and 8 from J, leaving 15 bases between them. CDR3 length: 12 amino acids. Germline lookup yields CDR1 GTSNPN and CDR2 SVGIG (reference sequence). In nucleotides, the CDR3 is TGTGCCTGGTCCCAAACAGGGAACGGCTACACCTTC. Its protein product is CAWSQTGNGYTF.

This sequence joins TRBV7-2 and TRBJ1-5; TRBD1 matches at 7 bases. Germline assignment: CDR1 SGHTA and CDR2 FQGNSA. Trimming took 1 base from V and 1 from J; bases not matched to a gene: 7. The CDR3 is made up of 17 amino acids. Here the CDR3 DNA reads TGTACCAGCAGCTTAGGCAGGGGGGCCCCCAGCAATCAGCCCCAGCATTTT. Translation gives CTSSLGRGAPSNQPQHF. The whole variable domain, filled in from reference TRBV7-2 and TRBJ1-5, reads GAGVSQSPSNKVTEKGKDVELRCDPISGHTALYWYRQSLGQGLEFLIYFQGNSAPDKSGLPSDRFSAERTGGSVSTLTIQRTQQEDSAVYLCTSSLGRGAPSNQPQHFGDGTRLSIL.

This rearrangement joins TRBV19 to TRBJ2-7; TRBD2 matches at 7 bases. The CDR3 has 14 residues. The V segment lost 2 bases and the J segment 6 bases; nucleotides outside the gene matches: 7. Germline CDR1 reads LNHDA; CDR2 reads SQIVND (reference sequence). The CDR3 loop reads CASSITGGLSEQYF. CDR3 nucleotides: TGTGCCAGTAGTATAACGGGAGGCTTGAGCGAGCAGTACTTC.

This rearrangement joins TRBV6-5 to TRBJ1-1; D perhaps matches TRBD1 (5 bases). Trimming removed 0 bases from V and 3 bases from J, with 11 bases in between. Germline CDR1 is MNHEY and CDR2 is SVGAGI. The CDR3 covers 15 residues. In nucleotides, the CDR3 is TGTGCCAGCAGTTACTCGAGCAGGGTCGACACTGAAGCTTTCTTT. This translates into CASSYSSRVDTEAFF.

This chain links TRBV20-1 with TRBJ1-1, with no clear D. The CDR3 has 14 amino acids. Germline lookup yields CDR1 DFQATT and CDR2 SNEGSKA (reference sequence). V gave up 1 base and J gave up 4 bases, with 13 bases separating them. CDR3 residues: CSARAFGGFTEAFF. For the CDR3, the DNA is TGCAGTGCTAGAGCATTTGGAGGCTTCACTGAAGCTTTCTTT.

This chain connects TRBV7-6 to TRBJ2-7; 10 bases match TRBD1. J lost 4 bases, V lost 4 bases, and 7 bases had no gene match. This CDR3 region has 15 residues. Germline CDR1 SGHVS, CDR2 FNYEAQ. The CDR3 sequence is CASSSVRDRGYEQYF. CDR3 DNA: TGTGCCAGCAGCTCCGTCCGGGACAGGGGATACGAGCAGTACTTC.

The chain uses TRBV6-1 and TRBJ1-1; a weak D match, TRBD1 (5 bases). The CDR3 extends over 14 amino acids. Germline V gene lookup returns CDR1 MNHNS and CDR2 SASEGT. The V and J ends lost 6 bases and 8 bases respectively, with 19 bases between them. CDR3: CASSLGDSPHEAFF. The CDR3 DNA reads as TGTGCCAGCAGCCTAGGCGACAGCCCACACGAAGCTTTCTTT.

The CDR3 region has the DNA TGTGCCAGCAGCTTAGATCCAGGGGGCTACGAGCAGTACTTC. Encoded protein: CASSLDPGGYEQYF. The chain employs TRBV11-3 and TRBJ2-7; 7 nucleotides align to TRBD1. The CDR3 length is 14 residues. The V gene's germline CDR1 is SGHNT and CDR2 YENEEA. Trimming took 0 bases from V and 3 from J; bases not matched to a gene: 2.